This T cell receptor (beta chain) was sequenced in a study of shared clonotypes between healthy human individuals. Profiled with immunoSEQ multiplex PCR; TCRdb holds only in-frame clones, not every one. This sample has 2 million to 2.5 million clones, with around 93% found just once. Sequenced: naive CD4+ T cells from PBMCs. Documented subset: CD45RA+ positively selected. The sequence came from a man younger than 35 in good health. Some clones in this sample may be carry-over from other donors' samples.

CDR3 bases: TGTGCCAGCAGTTGGACAGGGGGCTTAATTCAGCCCCAGCATTTT. It encodes CASSWTGGLIQPQHF. V usage is TRBV28 and J usage is TRBJ1-5, with 11 bases lining up with TRBD1. The CDR3 loop spans 15 amino acids. Germline V gene data show CDR1 as MDHEN and CDR2 as SYDVKM. V shed 4 bases and J 6 bases; nucleotides not matched to a gene: 5.